This TCR beta chain is drawn from a study of memory CD8 T cells in hepatitis C reinfection (dated by TCRdb to between 2016 and 2019). Regarding the research as a whole: Of the five donors, three spontaneously resolved two consecutive HCV infections, and two cleared a primary infection but developed chronic infection after reinfection. A case counted as HCV reinfection when an HCV RNA test came back positive after two negative tests taken at least 60 days apart. Pre-reinfection samples were collected between 55 and 20 weeks before reinfection was detected. The TCR beta repertoire of virus-specific CD8 T cells was tracked longitudinally in a handful of donors across an HCV reinfection episode. Between about 2008 and 2012, a few reinfection cases with stored pre-reinfection samples were identified. In the reinfection study, participants who had previously resolved an HCV infection were followed up every 3 months. What the research found in general, with its limitations: Because only a handful of donors were included, definitive conclusions about public clonotypes linked to secondary clearance could not be reached by the study.

The sample's time point label, in plain terms: pre-reinfection, 55 to 20 weeks before reinfection detection. Sorted cells were sequenced directly ex vivo, without in vitro expansion prior to TCR sequencing. The donors were people who inject drugs and were enrolled in Canada's Montreal Acute Hepatitis C Cohort Study (HEPCO). As controls, total naive CD8 T cells were sorted as viable CD3+ CD8+ CD45RO- cells from a couple of donors at all three reinfection time points. Before sorting, cryopreserved peripheral blood mononuclear cells were thawed and used as the source for purifying CD8 T cells. CD8 T cells were enriched by negative selection with the MACS CD8+ T cell Isolation Kit. Cells were sorted on a BD FACSAria II sorter running FACSDiva software, and FlowJo was used to analyze the data. On this clone: Its antigen has not been determined. Base-call qualities are not available, and no considerably larger clone is one nucleotide away.

Library construction relied on the immunoSEQ multiplex PCR assay. Genomic DNA was extracted from the sorted cells, and Adaptive Biotechnologies' automated high-throughput method was used to sequence the TCR beta V, D and J regions. A two-step, bias-controlled multiplex PCR was used to amplify the CDR3 regions. An Illumina instrument was used to sequence the amplified TCR beta libraries. Concerning the study's data processing: Demultiplexed reads were processed to lower amplification and sequencing bias, and the IMGT database was used to assign CDR3 sequences to gene families. ImmunoSEQ software version 2.0 was used to analyze repertoire data. Clonotype lists were filtered to remove out-of-frame sequences as well as sequences containing stop codons in the CDR3. Clonotypes with a frequency below 0.01% were excluded because such clonotypes corresponded to less than one cell. To get richness, observed richness was divided by input cell number, while evenness came from dividing Shannon entropy by log observed richness. To measure repertoire diversity and how similar the repertoire was between time points, Simpson diversity and Morisita-Horn overlap indices were applied. Each clonotype was placed into one of four groups: dominant (>1%), sub-dominant (0.5-0.99%), low abundance (0.1-0.49%) or lowest abundance (<0.1%). For the germline index, total nucleotide additions were subtracted from total CDR3 length, and that difference was then divided by total CDR3 length. Drawn from immuneACCESS, this table holds only the in-frame rearrangements with V and J called that TCRdb kept. Clones are partly lost; checked studies trace under half to an unresolved V gene and leave the rest unexplained. V and J calls and clone size are those listed in that table; D and trimming were worked out from the DNA. The sample yields approximately 52,000 clones; over 85% were counted once. In total, the top ten clones hold about 1% of the sample.

The CDR3, cysteine through phenylalanine, is 15 amino acids long. Solely the CDR3 DNA is kept, with 45 bases framed from the first base. The germline V gene encodes CDR1 MNHEY and CDR2 SMNVEV (reference sequence). V is pruned by 6 bases and J by 6 bases, leaving 6 bases of the junction without a gene match. The specimen sequenced was naive CD8+ T cells sorted from blood. According to the study, the label for this sample's cell subset or site signals: total naive CD8+CD45RO- T cells. This clonotype originated in a man between 18 and 29 years old with hepatitis C virus infection. The rearrangement combines TRBV27 with TRBJ1-4, and 11 junctional nucleotides match TRBD1. The DNA reads as follows: TGTGCCAGCAGACCCTGGACAGGGGGCGATGAAAAACTGTTTTTT. It codes for CASRPWTGGDEKLFF.